The 25 T cell receptor beta chains below were found in one sample sequenced in a study of blood T cell repertoires in COVID-19. Produced via immunoSEQ multiplex PCR; TCRdb's table is partial and in-frame only. The repertoire includes 200,000 to 250,000 clones, more than 70% of them detected once, and approximately 2.2% sits in the top ten. The specimen sequenced was peripheral blood. The receptor source for this set is a woman in her 40s who had recovered from COVID-19.

The V gene is TRBV7-2, the J gene TRBJ1-1; weak D call: TRBD1 (5 bases). The CDR3 loop spans 13 amino acids. CDR1 SGHTA and CDR2 FQGNSA come from the germline V gene. V lost 5 bases to trimming and J lost 4 bases, with 11 bases between them. The CDR3 is CASSMTAGTEAFF. The CDR3 bases are TGTGCCAGCAGCATGACAGCGGGCACTGAAGCTTTCTTT.

The CDR3 nucleotides are TGTGCCAGCAGCCCGCACAGTTATGAGCAGTTCTTC. The encoded protein is CASSPHSYEQFF. The genes are TRBV7-2 and TRBJ2-1; D is undetermined. CDR1 SGHTA and CDR2 FQGNSA come from the germline V gene. Trimming took off 5 bases at V and 8 bases at J, with 10 bases between the two ends. The length of the CDR3 is 12 residues.

V and J are TRBV27 and TRBJ1-4; 9 positions match TRBD1. CDR3 length: 15 residues. V lost 2 bases to trimming and J lost 10 bases; unmatched junction nucleotides: 8. Germline V CDR1 and CDR2: MNHEY, SMNVEV (reference sequence). As DNA, the CDR3 is TGTGCCAGCAGTTTAGGGACAGGGTTACTCGGAAAACTGTTTTTT. Amino acid sequence: CASSLGTGLLGKLFF.

V is TRBV7-8 and J is TRBJ1-2, with 7 bases identical to TRBD1. CDR1 and CDR2 from the germline V gene are SGHVS and FQNEAQ. The CDR3 spans 14 residues. V lost 5 bases to trimming and J lost 7 bases; unmatched junction nucleotides: 10. The CDR3 sequence: CASSLRQGSGGYTF. DNA of the CDR3: TGTGCCAGCAGCCTCCGACAGGGATCGGGTGGCTACACCTTC. The full variable domain, rest sourced from reference TRBV7-8 and TRBJ1-2, is GAGVSQSPRYKVAKRGQDVALRCDPISGHVSLFWYQQALGQGPEFLTYFQNEAQLDKSGLPSDRFFAERPEGSVSTLKIQRTQQEDSAVYLCASSLRQGSGGYTFGSGTRLTVV.

J is TRBJ2-1 and V is TRBV6-6, with D unresolved. V shed 3 bases and J shed 5 bases, with 5 bases lying between them. This CDR3 comprises 12 residues. Germline CDR1 and CDR2: MNHNY and SVGAGI (reference sequence). The CDR3 is CASSYGNNEQFF. DNA of the CDR3: TGTGCCAGCAGTTATGGCAACAATGAGCAGTTCTTC.

The gene calls are TRBV11-3 and TRBJ2-3, with 7 positions matching TRBD1. V shed 5 bases, J shed 6 bases, and the junction held 2 bases outside the gene matches. Germline assignment: CDR1 SGHNT and CDR2 YENEEA. This CDR3 comprises 12 residues. DNA for the CDR3: TGTGCCAGCAGCCCCAGGGGGGATACGCAGTATTTT. The encoded protein is CASSPRGDTQYF.

V and J are TRBV18 and TRBJ2-7; 7 bases align to TRBD2. Trimming cost V 3 bases and J 0 bases; bases outside gene matches: 5. This CDR3 comprises 15 residues. Germline V CDR1 and CDR2: KGHSH, LQKENI. CDR3 DNA sequence: TGTGCCAGCTCACCTACCGGGGGGTCCTCCTACGAGCAGTACTTC. Translated: CASSPTGGSSYEQYF.

The chain carries TRBV28 and TRBJ2-7; 8 nucleotides line up with TRBD1. V was pared by 7 bases and J by 12 bases, with 11 bases of the junction left unmatched. Germline assignment: CDR1 MDHEN and CDR2 SYDVKM. The CDR3 sequence is 12 residues long. The CDR3 here is CASIAGTGRRYF. DNA for the CDR3: TGTGCCAGCATCGCGGGGACAGGTCGTCGGTACTTC.

The J gene is TRBJ2-1, the V gene TRBV6-2 or TRBV6-3; weak D call: TRBD2 (5 bases). The CDR3 is 12 amino acids. The V gene lost 1 base and the J gene lost 9 bases, with 7 bases spanning the gap. Germline-derived CDR1 and CDR2 are MNHEY and SVGEGT. The CDR3 bases are TGTGCCAGCAGTTACTTGGCGGGTGAGCAGTTCTTC. It codes for CASSYLAGEQFF.

The gene calls are TRBV2 and TRBJ1-5; 7 bases map to TRBD1. CDR3 length: 12 residues. V lost 3 bases, J lost 10 bases, and 3 bases stayed unmatched. Germline assignment: CDR1 SNHLY and CDR2 FYNNEI. The DNA of the CDR3 is TGTGCCAGCAGTGAGGGACAGCTCCCCCAGCATTTT. This translates into CASSEGQLPQHF.

This clone was counted only a few times. V and J are TRBV12-3 or TRBV12-4 and TRBJ1-2; D is uncertain. Trimming pared 3 bases from V and 8 bases from J, leaving 13 bases between. CDR3 length equals 13 residues. This CDR3 is CASSFEGLGGYTF. The CDR3 DNA reads TGTGCCAGCAGTTTTGAGGGCCTGGGGGGCTACACCTTC.

CDR3 sequence (DNA): TGTGCCAGCAGTTACTCCCGGGACAGGGGGCTAAATGAGCAGTTCTTC. Protein sequence: CASSYSRDRGLNEQFF. This chain links TRBV6-6 with TRBJ2-1, with 12 nucleotides matching TRBD1. CDR3 length: 16 amino acids. The germline CDR1 and CDR2 sequences are MNHNY and SVGAGI (reference sequence). V shed 0 bases, J shed 7 bases, and the junction held 4 bases outside the gene matches.

The gene calls are TRBV29-1 and TRBJ1-5, with 7 bases aligning to TRBD1. CDR1 is SQVTM, CDR2 ANQGSEA, per germline. Trimming at V came to 6 bases and at J to 2 bases, leaving 4 bases not matched to a gene. CDR3 length: 13 residues. The CDR3: CSVGGTGNQPQHF. CDR3 nucleotide sequence: TGCAGCGTCGGCGGGACAGGCAATCAGCCCCAGCATTTT.

The DNA for the CDR3 is TGTGCCAGCAGCTCGACCGGGACTCTTTACAATGAGCAGTTCTTC. Encoded protein: CASSSTGTLYNEQFF. The V call is TRBV28, the J call TRBJ2-1, with a tentative D call TRBD2 (6 bases). With 6 bases removed from V and 4 bases from J, the gap between germline ends came to 16 bases. The CDR3 consists of 15 residues. Germline loops: CDR1 MDHEN, CDR2 SYDVKM.

The V and J genes are TRBV9 and TRBJ2-4, with TRBD1 identical over 7 bases. Germline values: CDR1 SGDLS, CDR2 YYNGEE. V gave up 4 bases and J gave up 0 bases; unmatched junction bases: 19. The CDR3 covers 20 residues. Written as DNA, the CDR3 is TGTGCCAGCAGCCCGGCAGGGCAAGGGACAGCTAATCTAGCCAAAAACATTCAGTACTTC. Its translation is CASSPAGQGTANLAKNIQYF.

This rearrangement joins TRBV7-9 to TRBJ1-2; TRBD1 matches at 8 bases. Germline CDR1 is SEHNR and CDR2 is FQNEAQ (reference sequence). J lost 5 bases, V lost 6 bases, and 8 bases had no gene match. The CDR3 has 14 amino acids. CDR3 in DNA: TGTGCCAGCAGTGGACAGGGATCCGATTATGGCTACACCTTC. Translation gives CASSGQGSDYGYTF.

This clone was picked up a small number of times. The genes are TRBV18 and TRBJ1-4, with D tentatively TRBD1 (6 bases). The CDR3 totals 15 residues. CDR1 is KGHSH and CDR2 is LQKENI in the germline V gene. Trimming took 5 bases from V and 1 from J, leaving 11 bases between them. The CDR3 DNA reads as TGTGCCAGCTCATCCAGGGGTCAAACTAATGAAAAACTGTTTTTT. This sequence encodes CASSSRGQTNEKLFF.

The V and J genes are TRBV4-1 and TRBJ1-2; D uncertain. Trimming took 0 bases from V and 8 from J, leaving 16 bases between them. Looked up from germline, CDR1 is MGHRA and CDR2 is YSYEKL. The CDR3 runs to 15 residues. The CDR3 region is CASSQEILSGEGYTF. In nucleotides, the CDR3 is TGCGCCAGCAGCCAAGAAATTTTATCCGGGGAAGGCTACACCTTC.

The chain couples TRBV7-6 to TRBJ2-7, with 7 bases identical to TRBD1. The length of the CDR3 is 14 residues. Germline V gene data show CDR1 as SGHVS and CDR2 as FNYEAQ. Unmatched junction bases numbered 6, after V lost 5 bases and J lost 2 bases. DNA for the CDR3: TGTGCCAGCAGCCCTCGGGACAGCGCCTACGAGCAGTACTTC. Translated: CASSPRDSAYEQYF.

CDR3 DNA sequence: TGTGCCAGCAGCTCCACAGGGGGCGTTCTGAACATTCAGTACTTC. Amino acid sequence: CASSSTGGVLNIQYF. The chain has TRBV7-9 and TRBJ2-4; 9 nucleotides line up with TRBD1. CDR3 length: 15 amino acids. CDR1 and CDR2 (germline): SEHNR, FQNEAQ (reference sequence). V lost 4 bases and J lost 7; bases outside the gene matches: 8.

The V gene is TRBV28, the J gene TRBJ1-6, with TRBD1 as a possible D gene (5 bases). There are 15 residues in the CDR3. CDR1 and CDR2 from the germline V gene are MDHEN and SYDVKM. The ends were cut back, 10 bases at V and 0 bases at J, with 13 bases in the middle. CDR3 in DNA: TGTGCCATCCGGGGGAGGGTCTCCTATAATTCACCCCTCCACTTT. It specifies CAIRGRVSYNSPLHF.

The chain couples TRBV5-1 to TRBJ1-3; D is unresolved. The V and J ends lost 4 bases and 0 bases respectively, with 11 bases between them. CDR1 and CDR2 from the germline V gene are SGHRS and YFSETQ. The CDR3 is 15 residues long. The CDR3 region has the DNA TGCGCCAGCAGCCCCACGCAGAACTCTGGAAACACCATATATTTT. As protein: CASSPTQNSGNTIYF.

The gene calls are TRBV13 and TRBJ1-4, with 8 bases fitting TRBD1. The CDR3 consists of 17 residues. V dropped 2 bases and J dropped 5; count of bases not matched to a gene: 10. Germline CDR1 reads PRHDT; CDR2 reads FYEKMQ (reference sequence). CDR3: CASSLRSFGQGNEKLFF. CDR3 coding DNA: TGTGCCAGCAGCTTACGGTCTTTCGGACAGGGAAATGAAAAACTGTTTTTT.

V gene TRBV28 combines with J gene TRBJ2-3, with 8 bases identical to TRBD1. Germline assignment: CDR1 MDHEN and CDR2 SYDVKM. V was clipped by 5 bases and J by 2 bases; unmatched bases: 9. The CDR3 runs 16 residues. The CDR3 sequence is CASSDSGTGFTDTQYF. CDR3 nucleotides: TGTGCCAGCAGTGATTCCGGGACAGGCTTCACAGATACGCAGTATTTT.

Comments on this clone: Germline and junction disagree at one end, which may indicate a read error. The chain combines TRBV19 with TRBJ1-6; 7 nucleotides align to TRBD1. Germline lookup yields CDR1 LNHDA and CDR2 SQIVND (reference sequence). This CDR3 is 15 amino acids long. This CDR3 is CASRIGQARDSPLHF. The CDR3 nucleotides read TGTGCCAGTAGGATAGGACAGGCTCGGGATTCACCCCTCCACTTT.